The 9 T cell receptor beta chains below all came from one sample that was sequenced in a study of HIV-infected children after antiretroviral therapy interruption (dated by TCRdb to the late 2010s). Read against the paper, the sample's treatment or condition label means: PENTA 11 planned treatment interruption arm or continuous ART arm. Libraries came from 3' RACE. Sequencer: Illumina MiSeq. TCR libraries were generated from RNA by a 3' RACE protocol incorporating unique molecular identifiers so that PCR amplification bias could be corrected. TCRdb's own reprocessing of the public reads used fastp at Q25 and MiXCR and kept productive beta chains. Rows are combined by CDR3 protein, so each entry shows the most common genes and DNA. The sample table lists roughly 15,000 distinct CDR3 sequences, more than 3% of them with a count of one. Around 5.1% of the sample is taken by the ten largest. Here the sequenced sample was CD45RA+ CD4+ T cells from PBMCs, taken from a donor given antiretroviral therapy, either interrupted or continuous. The cell subset or site tag for this specimen amounts to: naive CD4+ CD45RA+ CD45RO- T cells. These receptors came from a child aged 2-17 years with HIV.

This clonotype was seen only a few times. At one end, the junction sequence differs from germline, possibly due to a read error. The chain uses TRBV6-5 and TRBJ2-5; a possible D gene is TRBD1 (6 bases). CDR1 and CDR2 from the germline V gene are MNHEY and SVGAGI. The CDR3 consists of 11 residues. The CDR3 DNA sequence: TGTGCCAGCGGGTCAGGGGACACCCAGTACTTT. It translates to CASGSGDTQYF.

Within the sample, this clonotype is medium-sized. This chain uses TRBV13 with TRBJ2-7, with D uncertain. V was trimmed by 8 bases and J by 10 bases, leaving 9 bases between them. This CDR3 region has 9 residues. Looked up from germline, CDR1 is PRHDT and CDR2 is FYEKMQ (reference sequence). CDR3 sequence reads: CASSFPQYF. DNA of the CDR3: TGTGCCAGCTCTTTCCCACAGTACTTC.

This clonotype has ten or more counts. The chain couples TRBV6-6 to TRBJ2-5; 14 positions agree with TRBD2. This CDR3 contains 17 residues. CDR1 and CDR2 (germline): MNHNY, SVGAGI (reference sequence). The J segment lost 4 bases and the V segment lost 4 bases, leaving 8 bases of the junction unmatched. CDR3 amino acids: CASSSAGLAGDRETQYF. The CDR3 coding sequence is TGTGCCAGCAGTTCCGCGGGACTAGCGGGAGATAGAGAGACCCAGTACTTC.

This clonotype was counted at least ten times. V gene TRBV15 combines with J gene TRBJ2-7, with D unclear. This CDR3 has 8 residues. The germline V gene has CDR1 LNHNV and CDR2 YYDKDF (reference sequence). CDR3 DNA: TGTGCTAGCAGCCGACAGTACTTC. Encoded protein: CASSRQYF.

The chain couples TRBV6-5 to TRBJ1-2, with TRBD1 matching 12 bases. The junction had 4 bases not matched to a gene; V was cut back by 2 bases and J by 0 bases. This CDR3 comprises 17 residues. Per the germline V gene, CDR1 is MNHEY and CDR2 is SVGAGI. The CDR3 loop reads CASSYGGQGATNYGYTF. CDR3 coding DNA: TGTGCCAGCAGTTACGGGGGACAGGGGGCGACTAACTATGGCTACACCTTC.

This clonotype was detected ten times or more. The chain carries TRBV5-1 and TRBJ2-2; 11 nucleotides align to TRBD2. The CDR3 has 17 amino acids. V lost 5 bases, J lost 3 bases, and 9 bases stayed unmatched. Germline values: CDR1 SGHRS, CDR2 YFSETQ. CDR3 in amino acids: CASRYRLAGSHTGELFF. CDR3 DNA sequence: TGCGCCAGCAGGTACCGACTAGCGGGGAGCCACACCGGGGAGCTGTTTTTT.

This clonotype was found many times. J is TRBJ2-4 and V is TRBV12-3 or TRBV12-4; a weak D match, TRBD1 (6 bases). This CDR3 has 12 amino acids. V was trimmed by 5 bases and J by 6 bases, leaving 8 bases between them. The CDR3 protein is CASSLGANIQYF. The CDR3 bases are TGTGCCAGCAGTCTGGGGGCAAACATTCAGTACTTC.

This clonotype was seen at least ten times. The V and J genes are TRBV19 and TRBJ2-2, with D tentatively TRBD1 or TRBD2 (6 bases each). Trimming left V 5 bases short and J 3 bases short, with 10 bases between. The CDR3 spans 14 residues. Germline V CDR1 and CDR2: LNHDA, SQIVND (reference sequence). CDR3 in DNA: TGTGCCAGTAGTCCCCGGGGGCACACCGGGGAGCTGTTTTTT. It is translated as CASSPRGHTGELFF.

This clonotype was seen at least ten times. The gene calls are TRBV4-1 and TRBJ2-3; 7 bases align to TRBD2. The germline V gene encodes CDR1 MGHRA and CDR2 YSYEKL. With V trimmed by 0 bases and J by 2 bases, 5 bases remained unmatched. This CDR3 region has 16 residues. The CDR3, as DNA: TGCGCCAGCAGCCAAGATGGGGGGGTTGTCACAGATACGCAGTATTTT. Translated: CASSQDGGVVTDTQYF.